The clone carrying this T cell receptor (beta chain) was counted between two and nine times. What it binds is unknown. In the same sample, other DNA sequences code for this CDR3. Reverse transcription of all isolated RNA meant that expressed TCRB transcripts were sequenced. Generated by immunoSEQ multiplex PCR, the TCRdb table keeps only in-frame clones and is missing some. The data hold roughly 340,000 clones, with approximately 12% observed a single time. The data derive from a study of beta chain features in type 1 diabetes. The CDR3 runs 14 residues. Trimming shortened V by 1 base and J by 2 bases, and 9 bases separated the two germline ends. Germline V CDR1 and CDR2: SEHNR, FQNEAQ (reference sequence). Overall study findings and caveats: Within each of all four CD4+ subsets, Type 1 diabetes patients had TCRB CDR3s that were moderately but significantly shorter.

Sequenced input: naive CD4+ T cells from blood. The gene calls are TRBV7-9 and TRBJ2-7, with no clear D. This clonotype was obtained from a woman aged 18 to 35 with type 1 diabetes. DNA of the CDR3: TGTGCCAGCAGCTTAGGCGGCGGCACCTACGAGCAGTACTTC. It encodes CASSLGGGTYEQYF.